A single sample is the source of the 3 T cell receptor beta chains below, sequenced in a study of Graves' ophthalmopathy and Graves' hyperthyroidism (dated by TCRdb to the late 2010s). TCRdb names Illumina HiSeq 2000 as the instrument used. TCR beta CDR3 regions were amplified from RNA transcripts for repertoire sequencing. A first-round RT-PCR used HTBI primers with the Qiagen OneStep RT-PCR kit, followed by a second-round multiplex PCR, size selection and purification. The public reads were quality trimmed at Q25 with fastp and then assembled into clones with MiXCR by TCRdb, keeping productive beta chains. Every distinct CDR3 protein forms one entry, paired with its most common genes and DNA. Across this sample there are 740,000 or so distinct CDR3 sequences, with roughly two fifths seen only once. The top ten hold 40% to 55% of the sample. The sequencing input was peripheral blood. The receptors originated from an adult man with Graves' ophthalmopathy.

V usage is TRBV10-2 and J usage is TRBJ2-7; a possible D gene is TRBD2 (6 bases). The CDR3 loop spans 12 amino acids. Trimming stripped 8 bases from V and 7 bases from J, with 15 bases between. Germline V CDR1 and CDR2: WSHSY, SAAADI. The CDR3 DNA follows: TGCGCCAGCTTGGGGGGACTGAATGAGCAGTACTTC. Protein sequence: CASLGGLNEQYF.

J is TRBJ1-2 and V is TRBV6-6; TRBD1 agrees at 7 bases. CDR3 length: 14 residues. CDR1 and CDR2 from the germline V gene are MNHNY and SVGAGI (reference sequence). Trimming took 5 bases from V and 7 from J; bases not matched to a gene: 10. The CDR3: CASSELQGITGYTF. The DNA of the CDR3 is TGTGCCAGCAGTGAATTACAGGGGATCACTGGCTACACCTTC.

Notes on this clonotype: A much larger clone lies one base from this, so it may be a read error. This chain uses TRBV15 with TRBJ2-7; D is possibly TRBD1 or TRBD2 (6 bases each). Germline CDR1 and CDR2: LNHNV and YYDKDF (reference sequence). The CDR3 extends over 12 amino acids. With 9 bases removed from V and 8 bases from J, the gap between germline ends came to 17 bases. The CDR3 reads CATSGRGYKQYF. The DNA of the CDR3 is TGTGCCACTAGCGGCAGGGGTTACAAGCAGTACTTC.